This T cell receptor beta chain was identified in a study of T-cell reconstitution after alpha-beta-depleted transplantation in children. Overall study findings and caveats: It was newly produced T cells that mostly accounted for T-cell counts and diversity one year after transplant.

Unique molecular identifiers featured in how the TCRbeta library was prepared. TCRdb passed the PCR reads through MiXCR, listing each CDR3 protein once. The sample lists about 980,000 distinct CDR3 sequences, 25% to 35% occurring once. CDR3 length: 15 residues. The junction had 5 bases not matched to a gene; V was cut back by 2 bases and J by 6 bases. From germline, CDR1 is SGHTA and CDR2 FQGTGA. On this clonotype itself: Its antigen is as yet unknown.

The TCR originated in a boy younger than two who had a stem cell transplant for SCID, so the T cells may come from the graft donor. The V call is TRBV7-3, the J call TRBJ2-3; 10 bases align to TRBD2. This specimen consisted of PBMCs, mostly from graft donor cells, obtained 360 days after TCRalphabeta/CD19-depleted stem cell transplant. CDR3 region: CASSLALAGRDTQYF. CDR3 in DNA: TGTGCCAGCAGCTTAGCACTAGCGGGGAGGGATACGCAGTATTTT.